This passage covers 7 T cell receptor beta chains from one sample sequenced in a study of cytomegalovirus exposure and HLA in healthy donors. Primers included in the PCR were 60 Vbeta and 13 Jbeta primers. Sequencing used immunoSEQ multiplex PCR; TCRdb keeps in-frame clones, though not all of them. The sample contains 110,000 or so clones, around 73% of which appear only once. Sample: PBMCs. All receptors derive from a woman aged 25 to 45 in good health and CMV-seropositive.

The rearrangement uses TRBV2 and TRBJ2-1, with 11 nucleotides matching TRBD2. CDR1 and CDR2 (germline): SNHLY, FYNNEI. This CDR3 comprises 16 residues. With V trimmed by 6 bases and J by 8 bases, 12 bases remained unmatched. This CDR3 reads CASSSRSGRAVDEQFF. CDR3 nucleotide sequence: TGTGCCAGCAGCTCACGTAGCGGGAGGGCCGTCGATGAGCAGTTCTTC.

The chain combines TRBV23-1 with TRBJ2-1; 14 positions agree with TRBD2. TRBV23-1 is identified as an open reading frame with a role that is uncertain. V shed 4 bases and J 4 bases; nucleotides not matched to a gene: 9. The CDR3 spans 18 residues. The CDR3 spells CASSPPRTSGGCYNEQFF. CDR3 coding DNA: TGCGCCAGCAGTCCCCCTCGGACTAGCGGGGGGTGTTACAATGAGCAGTTCTTC.

The chain is built from TRBV4-2 and TRBJ1-1; 8 positions agree with TRBD1. Trimming at V came to 0 bases and at J to 4 bases, leaving 1 base not matched to a gene. This CDR3 has 14 amino acids. Germline V gene data show CDR1 as LGHNA and CDR2 as YNFKEQ. The chain's CDR3 is CASSQDRGPTEAFF. For the CDR3, the DNA is TGTGCCAGCAGCCAAGACAGGGGGCCCACTGAAGCTTTCTTT.

The chain combines TRBV5-6 with TRBJ1-6; TRBD1 matches at 9 bases. Germline lookup yields CDR1 SGHDT and CDR2 YYEEEE. Unmatched junction bases numbered 4, after V lost 4 bases and J lost 8 bases. This CDR3 is built from 14 residues. The CDR3 spells CASSLDRGDSPLHF. CDR3 bases: TGTGCCAGCAGCCTGGACAGGGGCGATTCACCCCTCCACTTT.

V is TRBV10-3 and J is TRBJ2-1; 13 nucleotides match TRBD2. Germline V CDR1 and CDR2: ENHRY, SYGVKD. With 4 bases clipped from V and 8 bases from J, the junction kept 5 bases outside the gene matches. CDR3 length: 15 amino acids. The CDR3 sequence is CAISGTSGSRDEQFF. CDR3 nucleotide sequence: TGTGCCATCAGTGGGACTAGCGGGAGTAGGGATGAGCAGTTCTTC.

V is TRBV30 and J is TRBJ1-1; D remains ambiguous. CDR1 and CDR2 (germline): GTSNPN, SVGIG (reference sequence). The V end was cut by 4 bases, the J end by 0 bases, with 9 bases between. The CDR3 contains 13 residues. This CDR3 reads CAWILELNTEAFF. Here the CDR3 DNA reads TGTGCCTGGATTTTGGAGCTGAACACTGAAGCTTTCTTT.

This clone was recorded a few times. The gene calls are TRBV21-1 and TRBJ2-5; the listed D gene, TRBD2, was not tested against the DNA. TRBV21-1 is termed a pseudogene. This CDR3 contains 12 residues. CDR3 in amino acids: CASPGLQETQYF. CDR3 coding DNA: TGTGCCAGTCCGGGACTACAAGAGACCCAGTACTTC.